Here is one T cell receptor beta chain with its context. Its antigen is currently unknown. Germline V CDR1 and CDR2: SGHNT, YENEEA. The CDR3 runs to 12 residues. V lost 4 bases and J lost 5; bases outside the gene matches: 1. The data stem from a study of T cell responses to AZD1222 COVID-19 vaccine. Points from the study as a whole: In the spike-specific TCR repertoire, nearly half reportedly target unmutated variant regions.

Using immunoSEQ multiplex PCR, the repertoire was profiled, and TCRdb retains in-frame clones only, with some absent. The top ten hold 1% to 1.5% of the sample, which has around 150,000 clones, about 90% seen once. This sequence joins TRBV11-3 and TRBJ2-7; 8 bases fit TRBD2. Specimen: peripheral blood, collected 28 days after the second AZD1222 dose. The clonotype was recovered from an adult who received the AZD1222 COVID-19 vaccine. The CDR3 is CASSSGGHEQYF. The DNA for the CDR3 is TGTGCCAGCAGCTCGGGAGGGCACGAGCAGTACTTC.